This is a list of T cell receptor beta chains from one sample in a study of blood T cell repertoires in COVID-19. TCRdb's table, derived via immunoSEQ multiplex PCR, lists solely in-frame clones and lacks some. This table holds 180,000 or so clones, about 90% found once. Sequencing was done on a sample of peripheral blood. The source is a middle-aged man with active or convalescent COVID-19. The CDR3 runs from the conserved cysteine through the conserved F or W. D genes are given only for firm matches. The listing skips clone size in some rows; elsewhere it reads once, few, many or a size class.

J gene	clone size	V gene	D gene	CDR3 protein	CDR3 DNA
TRBJ2-2	once	TRBV6-5	-	CASINRETGELFF	TGTGCCAGCATCAACAGGGAAACCGGGGAGCTGTTTTTT
TRBJ2-3	-	TRBV5-4	TRBD1	CASSRDRYTDTQYF	TGTGCCAGCAGTAGGGACAGGTACACAGATACGCAGTATTTT
TRBJ2-2	-	TRBV21-1	-	CASSKRDTGELFF	TGTGCCAGCAGCAAACGGGACACCGGGGAGCTGTTTTTT
TRBJ1-1	-	TRBV9	TRBD1	CASSVKGASTEAFF	TGTGCCAGCAGCGTTAAGGGGGCGAGCACTGAAGCTTTCTTT
TRBJ1-1	-	TRBV12-3/TRBV12-4	-	CASSAKVRAFF	TGTGCCAGCAGTGCAAAGGTCAGGGCTTTCTTT
TRBJ1-6	-	TRBV19	-	CASSISGVGNSPLHF	TGTGCCAGTAGTATTTCAGGGGTAGGTAATTCACCCCTCCACTTT
TRBJ1-5	-	TRBV15	-	CATSRGGWTGGNQPQHF	TGTGCCACCAGCAGAGGCGGATGGACGGGGGGCAATCAGCCCCAGCATTTT
TRBJ2-3	once	TRBV27	TRBD2	CASSLPSGGGTSTDTQYF	TGTGCCAGCAGTTTACCTAGCGGGGGGGGAACTAGCACAGATACGCAGTATTTT
TRBJ2-7	-	TRBV5-6	TRBD1	CASSEGQGGNEQYF	TGTGCCAGCAGCGAAGGACAGGGAGGCAACGAGCAGTACTTC
TRBJ1-2	-	TRBV28	TRBD1	CASSPGQGGYGYTF	TGTGCCAGCAGTCCAGGACAGGGCGGCTATGGCTACACCTTC
TRBJ1-2	-	TRBV28	-	CASSLGQNYGYTF	TGTGCCAGCAGTTTAGGCCAGAACTATGGCTACACCTTC
TRBJ2-2	-	TRBV11-3	-	CASADRNTGELFF	TGTGCCAGCGCAGACAGGAACACCGGGGAGCTGTTTTTT
TRBJ2-1	-	TRBV19	TRBD2	CASSPWGGEGVNEQFF	TGTGCCAGTAGTCCCTGGGGGGGAGAGGGAGTCAATGAGCAGTTCTTC